One T cell receptor (beta chain) is described in this entry. Original processing notes: Amplified reference gene primers provided the basis for estimating nucleated cell counts. Clones were read by immunoSEQ multiplex PCR, and TCRdb kept only the in-frame ones, dropping some. The V and J calls and clone size were taken over from that table, and D and trimming were inferred from the DNA. This table has some 150,000 clones, 80% to 85% appearing once. The sample belongs to a study of blood T cell repertoires in COVID-19. Study background: Donors in the United States, Italy and Spain gave samples during acute or convalescent COVID-19. PBMCs, B-cell-depleted T cells, or T cells were the source of the cDNA or gDNA that made up the material.

The V gene's germline CDR1 is LNHDA and CDR2 SQIVND (reference sequence). Unmatched junction bases numbered 14, after V lost 1 base and J lost 0 bases. This CDR3 has 20 amino acids. The chain employs TRBV19 and TRBJ2-2; 7 bases align to TRBD2. The receptor was derived from a woman between 55 and 75 years old with acute or convalescent COVID-19. Sequenced sample: peripheral blood. CDR3 region: CASSIVGWLAEPTNTGELFF. DNA for the CDR3: TGTGCCAGTAGTATAGTCGGGTGGCTAGCGGAACCTACGAACACCGGGGAGCTGTTTTTT. The full variable domain, with the rest looked up from reference TRBV19 and TRBJ2-2, is DGGITQSPKYLFRKEGQNVTLSCEQNLNHDAMYWYRQDPGQGLRLIYYSQIVNDFQKGDIAEGYSVSREKKESFPLTVTSAQKNPTAFYLCASSIVGWLAEPTNTGELFFGEGSRLTVL.